Each of the 9 T cell receptor beta chains below was sequenced from the same sample in a study of sequential checkpoint blockade in melanoma (dated by TCRdb to about 2019). Libraries came from the immunoSEQ multiplex PCR assay. The source is immuneACCESS, and TCRdb retained only in-frame sequences with V and J called. Part of the clones is not carried over; for the studies checked, unresolved V genes explain less than half of this, and the remainder is unexplained. The table for this sample lists tens of thousands of clones; around 82% of them were counted only once. 11% of the sample goes to the ten largest clones. Sample treatment or condition, as interpreted from the label and publication: randomized to nivolumab then ipilimumab (arm A) or the reverse (arm B). The sample here was CD8+ T cells sorted from blood (inferred from file names), taken from a patient given nivolumab and ipilimumab in sequence. These receptors were obtained from a human donor with melanoma.

The chain combines TRBV5-1 with TRBJ2-1, with TRBD2 matching over 16 bases. The CDR3 spans 17 residues. Germline CDR1 and CDR2: SGHRS and YFSETQ. Unmatched junction bases numbered 8, after V lost 1 base and J lost 10 bases. The CDR3 bases are TGCGCCAGCAGCTTGTCGTCGTTGGGACTAGCGGGAGGGGAGCAGTTCTTC. This codes for CASSLSSLGLAGGEQFF.

The gene calls are TRBV10-3 and TRBJ2-1; 7 positions agree with TRBD1. The V gene's germline CDR1 is ENHRY and CDR2 SYGVKD. The V gene end was trimmed by 6 bases and the J gene end by 0 bases; junction bases not matched to a gene: 8. The CDR3 loop spans 16 amino acids. CDR3 sequence (DNA): TGTGCCATCAGACCCGGGACAGCGAGCTCCTACAATGAGCAGTTCTTC. This encodes CAIRPGTASSYNEQFF.

This clone has just a few counts. CDR3 loop: CASSFTRAGNQPQHF. CDR3 DNA sequence: TGTGCCAGCAGCTTCACCAGGGCGGGCAATCAGCCCCAGCATTTT. The chain combines TRBV5-8 with TRBJ1-5; a weak D match, TRBD1 (5 bases). Between the trimmed V and J ends, which lost 2 bases and 2 bases, there was a span of 11 bases. The CDR3 spans 15 residues. From germline, CDR1 is SGHTS and CDR2 YDEGEE. The complete variable domain, with remaining parts taken from reference TRBV5-8 and TRBJ1-5, reads EAGVTQSPTHLIKTRGQQATLRCSPISGHTSVYWYQQALGLGLQFLLWYDEGEERNRGNFPPRFSGRQFPNYSSELNVNALELEDSALYLCASSFTRAGNQPQHFGDGTRLSIL.

The genes are TRBV4-1 and TRBJ2-1, with 12 bases lining up with TRBD2. The germline CDR1 and CDR2 sequences are MGHRA and YSYEKL. Trimming took 0 bases from V and 1 from J; bases not matched to a gene: 7. The CDR3 sequence is 19 residues long. The DNA for the CDR3 is TGCGCCAGCAGCCAAGATCGACGGACTAGCGGGACGTCCTACAATGAGCAGTTCTTC. Protein: CASSQDRRTSGTSYNEQFF.

V and J are TRBV6-5 and TRBJ2-7; TRBD1 aligns across 7 bases. From germline, CDR1 is MNHEY and CDR2 SVGAGI. Losses at the gene ends were 8 bases for V and 2 bases for J; bases not matched to a gene: 6. The CDR3 length is 13 residues. The CDR3 sequence is CASGRQGPYEQYF. The DNA for the CDR3 is TGTGCCAGCGGTCGACAGGGACCCTACGAGCAGTACTTC.

V gene TRBV10-1 combines with J gene TRBJ1-2, with 8 bases identical to TRBD1. This CDR3 spans 11 amino acids. Trimming took 9 bases from V and 8 from J; bases not matched to a gene: 5. Germline V gene sequence: CDR1 WNHNN, CDR2 SYGVQD (reference sequence). CDR3 nucleotides: TGCGCCAGGGACAGGGTCGAAGGCTACACCTTC. Residues: CARDRVEGYTF.

The rearrangement joins TRBV14 to TRBJ2-7; 8 bases line up with TRBD2. The J segment lost 0 bases and the V segment lost 2 bases, leaving 6 bases of the junction unmatched. From germline, CDR1 is SGHDN and CDR2 FVKESK. The CDR3 is made up of 16 amino acids. CDR3 residues: CASSQTTSGSSYEQYF. CDR3 nucleotide sequence: TGTGCCAGCAGCCAAACTACTAGCGGCAGCTCCTACGAGCAGTACTTC.

The CDR3, as DNA: TGCGCCAGCAGCCAAGAAGGAGGCGTCTTCCCTCGTGGAGATACGCAGTATTTT. This encodes CASSQEGGVFPRGDTQYF. V gene TRBV4-1 combines with J gene TRBJ2-3, with D perhaps matching TRBD2 (5 bases). The CDR3 sequence is 18 residues long. The V gene's germline CDR1 is MGHRA and CDR2 YSYEKL. Trimming took 0 bases from V and 5 from J, leaving 21 bases between them.

The rearrangement uses TRBV14 and TRBJ1-1; no clear D gene. The CDR3 sequence is 13 residues long. The germline V gene encodes CDR1 SGHDN and CDR2 FVKESK. The V and J ends lost 4 bases and 5 bases respectively, with 11 bases between them. In nucleotides, the CDR3 is TGTGCCAGCAGCCCCGAGTTTAAGACTGAAGCTTTCTTT. Encoded protein: CASSPEFKTEAFF.